These 22 T cell receptor beta chains share one sample of origin, sequenced in a study of cytomegalovirus exposure and HLA in healthy donors. It was with 60 Vbeta and 13 Jbeta primers that the PCR ran. Libraries were prepared by immunoSEQ multiplex PCR; TCRdb keeps only in-frame clonotypes and omits some of them. The clone table shows 80,000 to 100,000 clones, with the ten largest holding approximately 0.58%. Input material: PBMCs. The receptors come from a man aged 45 to 65 in good health and CMV-seronegative.

The V gene is TRBV6-5, the J gene TRBJ2-5; 12 bases are a match to TRBD2. Germline V gene sequence: CDR1 MNHEY, CDR2 SVGAGI. V was pared by 4 bases and J by 4 bases, with 1 base of the junction left unmatched. The CDR3 spans 14 residues. In nucleotides, the CDR3 is TGTGCCAGCAGTTTGACTAGCGGGGGAGAGACCCAGTACTTC. Its protein product is CASSLTSGGETQYF.

This chain connects TRBV6-5 to TRBJ1-2; 12 nucleotides match TRBD1. The germline V gene encodes CDR1 MNHEY and CDR2 SVGAGI. V was pared by 0 bases and J by 4 bases, with 3 bases of the junction left unmatched. The CDR3 runs to 16 residues. The CDR3, as DNA: TGTGCCAGCAGTTACTCTGGGACAGGGGGCCTCTATGGCTACACCTTC. It yields the protein CASSYSGTGGLYGYTF.

Regarding this clone: At one of its ends the junction is not consistent with the germline gene, which may arise from a read error. The chain carries TRBV6-6 and TRBJ2-7; 10 nucleotides align to TRBD2. Germline V gene lookup returns CDR1 MNHNY and CDR2 SVGAGI (reference sequence). The CDR3 runs to 15 residues. CDR3 nucleotide sequence: TGTGCCAGCAGGCTAGCGGGGGATACAATTAACCGAGGGGGCTTC. Residues: CASRLAGDTINRGGF.

The chain combines TRBV19 with TRBJ1-5; D is ambiguous. CDR1 LNHDA and CDR2 SQIVND come from the germline V gene (reference sequence). V lost 10 bases to trimming and J lost 3 bases, with 22 bases between them. CDR3 size: 16 residues. CDR3 in DNA: TGTGCCACTCAGACTCGGGCAGAGGGCTACAATCAGCCCCAGCATTTT. Translated: CATQTRAEGYNQPQHF. Complete variable domain (other parts from reference TRBV19 and TRBJ1-5): DGGITQSPKYLFRKEGQNVTLSCEQNLNHDAMYWYRQDPGQGLRLIYYSQIVNDFQKGDIAEGYSVSREKKESFPLTVTSAQKNPTAFYLCATQTRAEGYNQPQHFGDGTRLSIL.

The chain carries TRBV18 and TRBJ2-2, with D possibly matching TRBD2 (6 bases). Per the germline V gene, CDR1 is KGHSH and CDR2 is LQKENI. This CDR3 is built from 17 residues. Trimming removed 6 bases from V and 6 bases from J, with 23 bases in between. CDR3 loop: CASSSPRDFFVPGELFF. CDR3 sequence (DNA): TGTGCCAGCTCGTCCCCTCGGGACTTTTTCGTCCCCGGGGAGCTGTTTTTT.

The chain has TRBV28 and TRBJ2-7, with unresolved D. The CDR3 spans 13 residues. The germline V gene has CDR1 MDHEN and CDR2 SYDVKM. With 8 bases removed from V and 2 bases from J, the gap between germline ends came to 13 bases. The chain's CDR3 is CASLRQPTYEQYF. The DNA for the CDR3 is TGTGCCAGCTTGAGACAACCGACCTACGAGCAGTACTTC. Full variable domain (remainder filled in from reference TRBV28 and TRBJ2-7): DVKVTQSSRYLVKRTGEKVFLECVQDMDHENMFWYRQDPGLGLRLIYFSYDVKMKEKGDIPEGYSVSREKKERFSLILESASTNQTSMYLCASLRQPTYEQYFGPGTRLTVT.

The DNA of the CDR3 is TGTGCCAGTGCGGACAGGGCGTCCCAGCCCCAGCATTTT. Encoded protein: CASADRASQPQHF. This chain links TRBV19 with TRBJ1-5, with TRBD1 matching 8 bases. The V gene end was trimmed by 8 bases and the J gene end by 7 bases; junction bases not matched to a gene: 7. Looked up from germline, CDR1 is LNHDA and CDR2 is SQIVND (reference sequence). The CDR3 extends over 13 amino acids.

This chain connects TRBV19 to TRBJ2-7; D might be TRBD2 (6 bases). V dropped 7 bases and J dropped 4 bases, with 17 bases sitting between them. Germline CDR1 LNHDA, CDR2 SQIVND (reference sequence). This CDR3 has 14 amino acids. The CDR3 here is CASTKGGFGYEQYF. Written as DNA, the CDR3 is TGTGCCAGTACCAAAGGAGGGTTTGGTTACGAGCAGTACTTC.

V gene TRBV28 combines with J gene TRBJ1-1, with a weak D call TRBD1 (5 bases). Germline V gene sequence: CDR1 MDHEN, CDR2 SYDVKM. The CDR3 totals 14 residues. The V end was cut by 5 bases, the J end by 1 base, with 11 bases between. This CDR3 reads CASSTGGGNTEAFF. The CDR3, as DNA: TGTGCCAGCAGTACGGGGGGTGGGAACACTGAAGCTTTCTTT. Using reference TRBV28 and TRBJ1-1 for the parts outside the CDR3, the full variable domain is DVKVTQSSRYLVKRTGEKVFLECVQDMDHENMFWYRQDPGLGLRLIYFSYDVKMKEKGDIPEGYSVSREKKERFSLILESASTNQTSMYLCASSTGGGNTEAFFGQGTRLTVV.

The chain combines TRBV7-8 with TRBJ2-5; 7 positions agree with TRBD2. Germline CDR1 and CDR2: SGHVS and FQNEAQ. The CDR3 is 16 amino acids. J gave up 3 bases and V 4 bases, and 11 bases lay outside the gene matches. The CDR3 protein is CASSSERRGIKETQYF. CDR3 DNA sequence: TGTGCCAGCAGCTCGGAGCGGCGGGGGATCAAAGAGACCCAGTACTTC.

The rearrangement uses TRBV10-2 and TRBJ2-7, with 10 nucleotides matching TRBD2. CDR3 length equals 17 residues. The germline gives CDR1 WSHSY, CDR2 SAAADI. The V gene end was trimmed by 6 bases and the J gene end by 1 base; junction bases not matched to a gene: 12. The CDR3 DNA is TGCGCCAGCAGGCGAGGAGCGGGGGGGCAAAGGTCCTACGAGCAGTACTTC. Protein product: CASRRGAGGQRSYEQYF.

The chain joins TRBV19 to TRBJ2-7; tentatively, D is TRBD1 (6 bases). Germline CDR1 and CDR2: LNHDA and SQIVND (reference sequence). The CDR3 contains 13 residues. V was pared by 7 bases and J by 0 bases, with 10 bases between. The CDR3 loop reads CASNRESSYEQYF. The CDR3 coding sequence is TGTGCCAGTAACAGGGAGTCCTCCTACGAGCAGTACTTC.

This rearrangement joins TRBV4-3 to TRBJ2-5, with a weak D call TRBD1 (6 bases). The tail of the sequence fits TRBJ2-7 better, so the J call may be wrong. This CDR3 is 16 amino acids long. CDR1 and CDR2 (germline): LGHNA, YSLEER. The CDR3 region has the DNA TGCGCCAGCAGCCAAGATTACAGGGTGAACGTCTACGAGCAGTACTTC. Translated, it gives CASSQDYRVNVYEQYF.

The chain employs TRBV29-1 and TRBJ1-2; D may be TRBD1 (5 bases). Germline V gene lookup returns CDR1 SQVTM and CDR2 ANQGSEA. This CDR3 comprises 14 residues. Trimming pared 6 bases from V and 4 bases from J, leaving 18 bases between. The CDR3 spells CSVHPGGVGYGYTF. DNA of the CDR3: TGCAGCGTCCACCCGGGGGGGGTTGGCTATGGCTACACCTTC.

The chain combines TRBV18 with TRBJ1-2; possibly TRBD1 for D (5 bases). Trimming removed 2 bases from V and 4 bases from J, with 11 bases in between. The V gene's germline CDR1 is KGHSH and CDR2 LQKENI. This CDR3 contains 14 residues. The CDR3 is CASSPGRDAYGYTF. DNA for the CDR3: TGTGCCAGCTCACCAGGGAGGGACGCCTATGGCTACACCTTC.

The V and J genes are TRBV5-1 and TRBJ2-2, with D possibly being TRBD2 (6 bases). This CDR3 has 17 amino acids. In germline, CDR1 is SGHRS, CDR2 YFSETQ. The V end was cut by 0 bases, the J end by 7 bases, with 19 bases between. The CDR3 loop is CASSLGLLAGFGGELFF. The CDR3 DNA reads as TGCGCCAGCAGCTTGGGACTGCTGGCGGGGTTCGGCGGGGAGCTGTTTTTT.

This chain links TRBV5-1 with TRBJ1-1; TRBD1 agrees at 9 bases. Losses at the gene ends were 0 bases for V and 5 bases for J; bases not matched to a gene: 5. Germline V gene sequence: CDR1 SGHRS, CDR2 YFSETQ. The CDR3 spans 15 residues. The DNA for the CDR3 is TGCGCCAGCAGCTTGGAATGGGACAGGGCTACTGAAGCTTTCTTT. This codes for CASSLEWDRATEAFF.

V and J are TRBV25-1 and TRBJ1-1; 10 bases map to TRBD1. This CDR3 is built from 16 residues. The J segment lost 0 bases and the V segment lost 3 bases, leaving 4 bases of the junction unmatched. Germline V gene sequence: CDR1 MGHDK, CDR2 SYGVNS. This CDR3 reads CASSEDRGYMNTEAFF. The CDR3 coding sequence is TGTGCCAGCAGTGAGGACAGGGGGTATATGAACACTGAAGCTTTCTTT.

The chain has TRBV5-6 and TRBJ1-6, with 8 bases matching TRBD1. The CDR3 extends over 17 amino acids. Germline assignment: CDR1 SGHDT and CDR2 YYEEEE. V lost 4 bases, J lost 6 bases, and 12 bases stayed unmatched. CDR3: CASSVGNDRGPNSPLHF. The CDR3 nucleotides read TGTGCCAGCAGCGTGGGGAATGACAGGGGTCCTAATTCACCCCTCCACTTT.

V and J are TRBV29-1 and TRBJ1-2; no definite D call. Germline CDR1 is SQVTM and CDR2 is ANQGSEA. Between the trimmed V and J ends, which lost 0 bases and 4 bases, there was a span of 15 bases. The CDR3 extends over 15 amino acids. The CDR3 DNA sequence: TGCAGCGTTGAAGATCTTTCTCCTGTCCTCTATGGCTACACCTTC. Protein sequence: CSVEDLSPVLYGYTF. Based on the CDR3 plus reference TRBV29-1 and TRBJ1-2, the full variable domain is SAVISQKPSRDICQRGTSLTIQCQVDSQVTMMFWYRQQPGQSLTLIATANQGSEATYESGFVIDKFPISRPNLTFSTLTVSNMSPEDSSIYLCSVEDLSPVLYGYTFGSGTRLTVV.

The chain employs TRBV7-2 and TRBJ1-6; D remains ambiguous. This CDR3 has 19 residues. Germline CDR1 is SGHTA and CDR2 is FQGNSA. V gave up 2 bases and J gave up 0 bases, with 17 bases separating them. The CDR3 sequence is CASSLRQDWTSSYNSPLHF. In nucleotides, the CDR3 is TGTGCCAGCAGCTTAAGGCAGGACTGGACTAGCTCCTATAATTCACCCCTCCACTTT.

V usage is TRBV7-2 and J usage is TRBJ1-2; D uncertain. Trimming stripped 1 base from V and 8 bases from J, with 20 bases between. Germline V gives CDR1 SGHTA, CDR2 FQGNSA. The CDR3 is made up of 16 amino acids. DNA of the CDR3: TGTGCCAGCAGCTTAGGTTCCCGCACAGCTTCCTCCGGCTACACCTTC. This translates into CASSLGSRTASSGYTF.